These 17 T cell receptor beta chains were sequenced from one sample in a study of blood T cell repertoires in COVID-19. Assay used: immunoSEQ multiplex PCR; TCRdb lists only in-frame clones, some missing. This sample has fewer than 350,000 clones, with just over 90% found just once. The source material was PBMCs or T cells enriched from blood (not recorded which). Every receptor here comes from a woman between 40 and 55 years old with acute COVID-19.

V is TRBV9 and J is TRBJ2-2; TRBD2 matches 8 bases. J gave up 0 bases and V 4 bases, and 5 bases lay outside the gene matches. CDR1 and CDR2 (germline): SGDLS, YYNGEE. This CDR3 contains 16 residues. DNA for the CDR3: TGTGCCAGCAGCCCCCGGGGGGGACCGAACACCGGGGAGCTGTTTTTT. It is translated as CASSPRGGPNTGELFF. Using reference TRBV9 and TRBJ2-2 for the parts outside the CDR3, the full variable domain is DSGVTQTPKHLITATGQRVTLRCSPRSGDLSVYWYQQSLDQGLQFLIQYYNGEERAKGNILERFSAQQFPDLHSELNLSSLELGDSALYFCASSPRGGPNTGELFFGEGSRLTVL.

CDR3 sequence: CSVELAGDTEAFF. CDR3 nucleotides: TGCAGCGTTGAGTTGGCGGGGGACACTGAAGCTTTCTTT. This chain connects TRBV29-1 to TRBJ1-1; D perhaps matches TRBD1 (5 bases). V shed 3 bases and J shed 3 bases, with 11 bases lying between them. The CDR3 runs to 13 residues. Germline V gene sequence: CDR1 SQVTM, CDR2 ANQGSEA.

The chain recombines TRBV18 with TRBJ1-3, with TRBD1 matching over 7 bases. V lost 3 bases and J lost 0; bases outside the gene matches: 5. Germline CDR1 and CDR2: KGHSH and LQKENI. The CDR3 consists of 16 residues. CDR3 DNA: TGTGCCAGCTCACCGGGACAGAAAAACTCTGGAAACACCATATATTTT. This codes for CASSPGQKNSGNTIYF.

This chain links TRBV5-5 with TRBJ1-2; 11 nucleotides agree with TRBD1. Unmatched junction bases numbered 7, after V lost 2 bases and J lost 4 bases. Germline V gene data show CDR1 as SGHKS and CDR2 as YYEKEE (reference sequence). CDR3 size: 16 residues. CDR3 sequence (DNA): TGTGCCAGCAGCTTTGTGGACAGGGGGCTTGTCTATGGCTACACCTTC. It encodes CASSFVDRGLVYGYTF.

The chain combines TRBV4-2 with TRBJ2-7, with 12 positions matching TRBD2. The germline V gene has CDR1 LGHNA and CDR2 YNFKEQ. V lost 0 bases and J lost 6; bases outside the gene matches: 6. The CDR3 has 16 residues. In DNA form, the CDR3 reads TGTGCCAGCAGCCAAGAGTGGACTAGCGGGATTTCCGAGCAGTACTTC. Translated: CASSQEWTSGISEQYF.

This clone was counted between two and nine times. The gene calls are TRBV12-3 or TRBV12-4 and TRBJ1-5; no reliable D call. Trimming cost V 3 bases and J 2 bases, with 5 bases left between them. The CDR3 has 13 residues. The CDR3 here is CASSFNGNQPQHF. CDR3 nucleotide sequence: TGTGCCAGCAGTTTCAATGGCAATCAGCCCCAGCATTTT.

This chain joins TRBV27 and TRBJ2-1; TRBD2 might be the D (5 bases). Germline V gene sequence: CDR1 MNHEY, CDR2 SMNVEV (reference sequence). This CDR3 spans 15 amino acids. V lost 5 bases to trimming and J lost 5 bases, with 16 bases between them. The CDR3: CASSPPGTSHNEQFF. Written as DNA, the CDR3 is TGTGCCAGCAGTCCCCCCGGAACTAGTCACAATGAGCAGTTCTTC.

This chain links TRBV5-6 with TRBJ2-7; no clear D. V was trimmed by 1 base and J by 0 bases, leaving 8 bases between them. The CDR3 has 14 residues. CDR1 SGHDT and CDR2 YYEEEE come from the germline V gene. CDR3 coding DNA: TGTGCCAGCAGCTTGATTGGCACCTCCTACGAGCAGTACTTC. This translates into CASSLIGTSYEQYF.

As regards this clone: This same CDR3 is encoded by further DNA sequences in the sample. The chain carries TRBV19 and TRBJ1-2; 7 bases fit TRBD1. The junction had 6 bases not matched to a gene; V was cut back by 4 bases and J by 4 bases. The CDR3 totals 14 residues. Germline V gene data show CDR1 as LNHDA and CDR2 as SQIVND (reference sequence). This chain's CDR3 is CASSTRQGGYGYTF. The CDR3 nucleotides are TGTGCCAGTAGTACACGACAGGGTGGCTATGGCTACACCTTC.

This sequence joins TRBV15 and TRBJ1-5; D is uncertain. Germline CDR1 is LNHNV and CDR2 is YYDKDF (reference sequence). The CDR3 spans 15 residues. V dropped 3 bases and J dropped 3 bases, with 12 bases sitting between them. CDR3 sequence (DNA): TGTGCCACCAGCAGTGGCGCGGGGAACAATCAGCCCCAGCATTTT. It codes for CATSSGAGNNQPQHF.

CDR3 DNA: TGTGCCAGCAGCTTAGCCGGCAGGGGGCACAATGAGCAGTTCTTC. Amino acids: CASSLAGRGHNEQFF. The chain has TRBV7-8 and TRBJ2-1; the match to TRBD1 covers 8 bases. This CDR3 is built from 15 residues. The V and J ends lost 0 bases and 5 bases, in that order; junction bases with no gene match: 3. Per germline, CDR1 SGHVS and CDR2 FQNEAQ. Complete variable domain (other parts from reference TRBV7-8 and TRBJ2-1): GAGVSQSPRYKVAKRGQDVALRCDPISGHVSLFWYQQALGQGPEFLTYFQNEAQLDKSGLPSDRFFAERPEGSVSTLKIQRTQQEDSAVYLCASSLAGRGHNEQFFGPGTRLTVL.

CDR3 bases: TGCGCCAGCAGCCCGGGACAGGGGGGATTAAATTCACCCCTCCACTTT. It encodes CASSPGQGGLNSPLHF. This sequence joins TRBV4-3 and TRBJ1-6, with 11 bases fitting TRBD1. Per germline, CDR1 LGHNA and CDR2 YSLEER. The junction had 6 bases not matched to a gene; V was cut back by 4 bases and J by 7 bases. The CDR3 consists of 16 residues.

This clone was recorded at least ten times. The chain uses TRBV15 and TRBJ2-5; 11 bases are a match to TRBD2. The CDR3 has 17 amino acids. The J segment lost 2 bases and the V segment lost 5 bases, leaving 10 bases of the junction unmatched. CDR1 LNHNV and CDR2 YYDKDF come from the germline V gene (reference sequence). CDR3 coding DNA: TGTGCCACCAGCCCTGGGGCTAGCGGGGGGAAACAAGAGACCCAGTACTTC. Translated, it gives CATSPGASGGKQETQYF.

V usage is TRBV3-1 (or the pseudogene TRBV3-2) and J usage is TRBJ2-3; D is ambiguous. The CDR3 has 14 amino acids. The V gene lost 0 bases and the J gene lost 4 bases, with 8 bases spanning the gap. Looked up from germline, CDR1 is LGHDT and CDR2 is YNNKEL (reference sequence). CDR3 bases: TGTGCCAGCAGCCAAGATTCGGCGGCAGATACGCAGTATTTT. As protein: CASSQDSAADTQYF.

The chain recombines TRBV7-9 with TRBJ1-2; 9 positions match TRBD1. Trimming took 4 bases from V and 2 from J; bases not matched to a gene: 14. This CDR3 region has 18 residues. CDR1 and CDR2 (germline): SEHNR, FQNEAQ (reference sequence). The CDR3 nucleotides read TGTGCCAGCAGCTCCCGACCGGGACAGGGCGTATACAACTATGGCTACACCTTC. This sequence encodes CASSSRPGQGVYNYGYTF.

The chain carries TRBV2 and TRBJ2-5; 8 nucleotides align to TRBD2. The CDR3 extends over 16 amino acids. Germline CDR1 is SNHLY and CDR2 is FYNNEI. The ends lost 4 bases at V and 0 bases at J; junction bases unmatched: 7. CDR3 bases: TGTGCCAGCAGTGGTAGCGGGGCCGAATACCAAGAGACCCAGTACTTC. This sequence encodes CASSGSGAEYQETQYF.

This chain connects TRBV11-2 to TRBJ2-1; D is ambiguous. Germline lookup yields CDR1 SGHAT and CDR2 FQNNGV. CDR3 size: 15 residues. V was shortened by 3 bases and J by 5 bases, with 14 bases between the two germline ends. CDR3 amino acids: CASSFSRPLNNEQFF. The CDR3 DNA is TGTGCCAGCAGCTTTAGCCGACCACTAAACAATGAGCAGTTCTTC.